Below are 5 T cell receptor beta chains sequenced from a single sample in a study of OX40 agonist ivuxolimab in advanced cancers. Measured with immunoSEQ multiplex PCR; TCRdb has only the in-frame clones, and not every one. The profile covers 45,000 to 50,000 clones, with approximately 90% appearing a single time and around 19% taken by the ten largest. Sequenced here: CD4+ or CD8+ T cells sorted from blood, sampled in a trial of the OX40 agonist ivuxolimab. Receptor source: an adult with an advanced solid tumor such as melanoma, head and neck, liver or kidney cancer.

A few counts support this clone. The chain is built from TRBV9 and TRBJ1-3, with 8 bases matching TRBD1. This CDR3 region has 18 residues. J gave up 0 bases and V 4 bases, and 12 bases lay outside the gene matches. Germline assignment: CDR1 SGDLS and CDR2 YYNGEE. As DNA, the CDR3 is TGTGCCAGCAGCCCAACTCGGGGACAGGATTTCTCTGGAAACACCATATATTTT. It specifies CASSPTRGQDFSGNTIYF.

In nucleotides, the CDR3 is TGTGCCTGGAGTGTAGGGCAGGGGGTTCAGCCCCAGCATTTT. It yields the protein CAWSVGQGVQPQHF. The V gene is TRBV30, the J gene TRBJ1-5; 7 positions agree with TRBD1. The CDR3 totals 14 residues. Germline loops: CDR1 GTSNPN, CDR2 SVGIG (reference sequence). J gave up 6 bases and V 0 bases, and 5 bases lay outside the gene matches.

The genes are TRBV28 and TRBJ2-1; 8 nucleotides line up with TRBD2. Germline values: CDR1 MDHEN, CDR2 SYDVKM. This CDR3 spans 18 amino acids. V shed 5 bases, J shed 6 bases, and the junction held 18 bases outside the gene matches. CDR3: CASSTRRFREGRSNEQFF. In nucleotides, the CDR3 is TGTGCCAGCAGTACCAGGCGTTTTCGGGAGGGCCGAAGCAATGAGCAGTTCTTC.

The V and J genes are TRBV7-6 and TRBJ2-5; D perhaps matches TRBD1 (5 bases). The CDR3 is made up of 14 amino acids. The V gene's germline CDR1 is SGHVS and CDR2 FNYEAQ. Between the trimmed V and J ends, which lost 5 bases and 5 bases, there was a span of 15 bases. CDR3 in DNA: TGTGCCAGCAGCCTAATGCAGGGTCAGGAGACCCAGTACTTC. Translated: CASSLMQGQETQYF.

V gene TRBV2 combines with J gene TRBJ1-2, with 9 bases identical to TRBD1. Germline V lookup: CDR1 SNHLY, CDR2 FYNNEI. With V trimmed by 7 bases and J by 6 bases, 6 bases remained unmatched. CDR3 length: 13 residues. Here the CDR3 reads CASTVDRGDGYTF. As DNA, the CDR3 is TGTGCCAGCACCGTAGACAGGGGGGATGGCTACACCTTC.